This is a list of T cell receptor beta chains from one sample in a study of blood T cells in healthy people across ages. In TCRdb, the 5' RACE reads were re-called with MiXCR into one record per CDR3 protein. The data contain about 670,000 distinct CDR3 sequences, less than 45% of them singletons. What was sequenced was blood. The receptor set was obtained from a man at least 80 years old in good health. Both conserved end residues are part of each CDR3. D genes are given only for firm matches. Not all rows give a size; the values are once, few, many and, for expanded clones, a class.

v_gene	j_gene	d_gene	abundance	CDR3nt	CDR3aa
TRBV5-5	TRBJ2-4	-	-	TGTGCCAGCAGTCAACGGGTCGGACTGGGGTCCAAAAACATTCAGTACTTC	CASSQRVGLGSKNIQYF
TRBV3-1	TRBJ2-5	-	few	TGTGCCAGCAGCCGGGACCCCACCCTAGAGACCCAGTACTTC	CASSRDPTLETQYF
TRBV20-1	TRBJ2-4	-	few	TGCAGTGCTAGAGATCCAACGGATTGGAGGGGAAACATTCAGTACTTC	CSARDPTDWRGNIQYF
TRBV7-2	TRBJ2-4	-	-	TGTGCCAGCAGCTTAGGGGGGCCTGGAAACATTCAGTACTTC	CASSLGGPGNIQYF
TRBV4-2	TRBJ2-7	TRBD1	many	TGTGCCAGCAGCCAAGATGCACAGGGGGGTGGCGAGCAGTACTTC	CASSQDAQGGGEQYF
TRBV12-3/TRBV12-4	TRBJ2-6	-	-	TGTGCCAGCAGTCCCAACGACCGGGTCGGGTTCGGGGCCAACGTCCTGACTTTC	CASSPNDRVGFGANVLTF
TRBV25-1	TRBJ1-6	-	-	TGTGCCAGCAGTGAACAGGGCAGAGAGAATTCACCCCTCCACTTT	CASSEQGRENSPLHF
TRBV25-1	TRBJ2-3	-	-	TGTGCCAGCAGTGAATTGGAGGCAGGGTTTGATACGCAGTATTTT	CASSELEAGFDTQYF
TRBV5-1	TRBJ1-1	TRBD1	once	TGCACCAGCAGCTTAGGGGGCGCAGGCACTGAAGCTTTCTTT	CTSSLGGAGTEAFF
TRBV20-1	TRBJ2-7	-	-	TGCAGTGCAGGGGACATACCCTACGAGCAGTACTTC	CSAGDIPYEQYF
TRBV28	TRBJ2-7	TRBD2	-	TGTGCCAGCAGTTTAGGGGGGGAGATCGAGCAGTACTTC	CASSLGGEIEQYF
TRBV7-9	TRBJ1-1	-	-	TGTGCCAGCAGCTTCATGGGGGGCGGCCGCATGAACACTGAAGCTTTCTTT	CASSFMGGGRMNTEAFF
TRBV12-3/TRBV12-4	TRBJ1-6	TRBD1	once	TGTGCCAGCAGTCGTGGACAGGGATGGGCAAATTCACCCCTCCACTTT	CASSRGQGWANSPLHF
TRBV3-1	TRBJ2-5	TRBD2	-	TGTGCCAGCAGCCATACTATACAGGGACTAGCGGAGACCCAGTACTTC	CASSHTIQGLAETQYF
TRBV4-1	TRBJ2-7	-	-	TGCGCCAGCAGCCAAGCTCCCGGACAGGGAGGGGACGAGCAGTACTTC	CASSQAPGQGGDEQYF
TRBV28	TRBJ1-2	-	-	TGTGCCAGCCTCGGAACCGGCTACACCTTC	CASLGTGYTF
TRBV7-3	TRBJ2-1	TRBD2	-	TGTGCCAGCAGCTTCACCGGACTAGCGGGTCCCAATGAGCAGTTCTTC	CASSFTGLAGPNEQFF
TRBV7-2	TRBJ2-7	-	-	TGTGCCAGCAGCTTAGCGTGGGCCCGGTACAATGAGCAGTACTTC	CASSLAWARYNEQYF
TRBV2	TRBJ2-3	TRBD2	-	TGTGCCAGCAACGTCGCGGGGGGGCCCGATACGCAGTATTTT	CASNVAGGPDTQYF
TRBV7-6	TRBJ2-7	-	-	TGTGCCAGCAGCTTCGGGACTCAACCATACTACGAGCAGTACTTC	CASSFGTQPYYEQYF
TRBV6-1	TRBJ2-5	-	few	TGTGCCAGCAGTGTCTTTCCGGGGGGCTCCCAAGAGACCCAGTACTTC	CASSVFPGGSQETQYF
TRBV5-1	TRBJ2-1	TRBD2	-	TGCGCCAGCAGCCATAGCGGGGGATACAATGAGCAGTTCTTC	CASSHSGGYNEQFF
TRBV20-1	TRBJ1-5	-	few	TGCAGTGCTCGGACAGTTTTTAATAGCAATCAGCCCCAGCATTTT	CSARTVFNSNQPQHF
TRBV18	TRBJ2-3	-	-	TGTGCCAGCTCACCACGGGGACGGGGGGATACGCAGTATTTT	CASSPRGRGDTQYF
TRBV6-6	TRBJ2-1	TRBD2	-	TGTGCCAGCAGTTACCCAGCGACTAGCGGGAGCTACAATGAGCAGTTCTTC	CASSYPATSGSYNEQFF
TRBV20-1	TRBJ1-2	-	few	TGCAGTGCTAGGTCGGCGGTTAACTATGGCTACACCTTC	CSARSAVNYGYTF
TRBV7-3	TRBJ2-1	-	-	TGTGCCAGCAGCTCCCAGCGTGGACTATACAATGAGCAGTTCTTC	CASSSQRGLYNEQFF
TRBV7-9	TRBJ2-1	-	-	TGTGCCAGCAGCTTAGGAACAGCCGGGGGCAATGAGCAGTTCTTC	CASSLGTAGGNEQFF
TRBV20-1	TRBJ2-3	TRBD2	-	TGCAGTGCTAGGGAAACGACTAGCGGGAGGGCCAACTTGTATTTT	CSARETTSGRANLYF
TRBV7-2	TRBJ2-3	TRBD2	few	TGTGCCAGCAGCTTTGGTGGCGGGAGGAGCCCAGATACGCAGTATTTT	CASSFGGGRSPDTQYF
TRBV5-1	TRBJ2-1	-	-	TGCGCCAGCATCATCGGGAACGGGGTCGGTGAGCAGTTCTTC	CASIIGNGVGEQFF
TRBV9	TRBJ2-3	-	once	TGTGCCAGCAGCAGAGAGGCGATTTGGCACAGATACGCGTATTTT	CASSREAIWHRYAYF
TRBV7-9	TRBJ2-5	-	-	TGTGCCAGCAGTATCCTGACTGGGCAAGAGACCCAGTACTTC	CASSILTGQETQYF
TRBV15	TRBJ2-1	TRBD2	-	TGTGCCACCAGCATGTCGGAGGGACTAGCGGGAACTAATGAGCAGTTCTTC	CATSMSEGLAGTNEQFF
TRBV29-1	TRBJ1-6	-	-	TGCAGCGTCAAACTGACTGGTAATTCACCCCTCCACTTT	CSVKLTGNSPLHF
TRBV10-3	TRBJ1-2	-	-	TGTGCCATCAGTGAGGGTAGCCAGAACTATGGCTACACCTTC	CAISEGSQNYGYTF
TRBV4-3	TRBJ2-1	-	few	TGCGCCAGCAGCCAAGATGGGGGCAGGGCCGGTGAGCAGTTCTTC	CASSQDGGRAGEQFF
TRBV10-1	TRBJ2-3	-	-	TGCGCCAGCAGTCCCCGTAGGGCCGGGGGCACAGATACGCAGTATTTT	CASSPRRAGGTDTQYF
TRBV3-1	TRBJ2-2	-	-	TGTGCCAGCAGCAATACAGGGAAGGGGAACACCGGGGAGCTGTTTTTT	CASSNTGKGNTGELFF
TRBV7-3	TRBJ2-7	-	-	TGTGCCAGCAGCCCAAGGGCGGACTTCAACGAGCAGTACTTC	CASSPRADFNEQYF
TRBV25-1	TRBJ2-7	-	few	TGTGCCACGGGACGGTCCTACGAGCAGTACTTC	CATGRSYEQYF
TRBV25-1	TRBJ2-1	-	-	TGTGCCAGCAGTGCTGAGGGTCGGGGGAATGAGCAGTTCTTC	CASSAEGRGNEQFF
TRBV7-8	TRBJ1-2	-	-	TGTGCCAGCAGCTTCCTACAGAGTAGCTATGGCTACACCTTC	CASSFLQSSYGYTF
TRBV5-1	TRBJ2-7	TRBD1	few	TGCGCCAGCAGAAGGGACAGTCAAGTTGGGCTCGAGCAGTACTTC	CASRRDSQVGLEQYF
TRBV6-1	TRBJ1-6	-	once	TGTGCCAGCAGGATTACAGAGAGATCACCCCTCCACTTT	CASRITERSPLHF
TRBV6-1	TRBJ2-7	-	few	TGTGCCAGCAGTAAAGCCCAGGGTTCCTACGAGCAGTACTTC	CASSKAQGSYEQYF
TRBV9	TRBJ2-1	TRBD1	many	TGTGCCAGCAGCAATGGACAGGGAGGTGGTGAGCAGTTCTTC	CASSNGQGGGEQFF
TRBV20-1	TRBJ2-3	TRBD1	few	TGCAGCTGCAGGGGGTCCACAGATACGCAGTATTTT	CSCRGSTDTQYF
TRBV6-2/TRBV6-3	TRBJ2-7	-	-	TGTGCCAGCGCAAAGAATAGGGGTGAGCAGTACTTC	CASAKNRGEQYF
TRBV2	TRBJ2-4	-	-	TGTGCCAGCAGATGGGGATTATCGAGAAACATTCAGTACTTC	CASRWGLSRNIQYF
TRBV29-1	TRBJ2-5	TRBD2	many	TGCAGCGTTGAAAGAGGCGGGGGGTTGAAGGAGACCCAGTACTTC	CSVERGGGLKETQYF
TRBV20-1	TRBJ2-3	-	-	TGCAGTGCTGCAGGGGGGCCCACAGATACGCAGTATTTT	CSAAGGPTDTQYF
TRBV5-6	TRBJ2-7	-	many	TGTGCCAGCAGCTCCGGAAACTACGAGCAGTACTTC	CASSSGNYEQYF
TRBV11-2	TRBJ2-7	-	-	TGTGCCAGCAGCTTAGAAAGGTCGACCGTCTACGAGCAGTACTTC	CASSLERSTVYEQYF
TRBV7-3	TRBJ2-1	TRBD2	-	TGTGCCAGCAGCTTTACAGCGGGAGTGGGGAATGAGCAGTTCTTC	CASSFTAGVGNEQFF
TRBV6-2/TRBV6-3	TRBJ2-2	-	-	TGTGCCAGCAGCGATACGAGCTTTGGGACCAGGAGGGCGGAGCTGTTTTTT	CASSDTSFGTRRAELFF
TRBV20-1	TRBJ2-1	-	-	TGCGGTGCTGCCGATGGGGGGGCCAATGAGCAGTTCTTC	CGAADGGANEQFF
TRBV15	TRBJ2-3	-	-	TGTGCCACCAGCAGAGGAAGCCAGGGCACAGATACGCAGTATTTT	CATSRGSQGTDTQYF
TRBV7-2	TRBJ2-3	-	many	TGTGCCAGCAGCTTAGGGTGGCGAGATACGCAGTATTTT	CASSLGWRDTQYF